Shown below are 5 T cell receptor beta chains from a single sample sequenced in a study of T cells expressing NK-cell markers. Reanalyzing the 5' RACE reads, TCRdb keeps one entry per CDR3 protein, without DNA. The sample has 500,000 to 600,000 distinct CDR3 sequences. Material: blood T cells: a sorted CD56 or NKG2C T cell subset, CD4+ or CD8+ T cells, or bulk PBMC T cells (not recorded which). These receptors all come from a man younger than 30 in good health.

The rearrangement joins TRBV27 to TRBJ2-1. Per the germline V gene, CDR1 is MNHEY and CDR2 is SMNVEV (reference sequence). This CDR3 region has 16 residues. CDR3 residues: CASSLTVLTRYNEQFF.

The rearrangement links TRBV5-1 to TRBJ1-4; the TCRdb call, TRBD1, lacks DNA for checking. Per the germline V gene, CDR1 is SGHRS and CDR2 is YFSETQ. The CDR3 covers 15 residues. This chain's CDR3 is CASSVAGTGNEKLFF. Based on the CDR3 plus reference TRBV5-1 and TRBJ1-4, the full variable domain is KAGVTQTPRYLIKTRGQQVTLSCSPISGHRSVSWYQQTPGQGLQFLFEYFSETQRNKGNFPGRFSGRQFSNSRSEMNVSTLELGDSALYLCASSVAGTGNEKLFFGSGTQLSVL.

The gene calls are TRBV5-5 and TRBJ2-5; the TCRdb D gene call, TRBD1, has no DNA to confirm it. The CDR3 spans 14 residues. Germline V gives CDR1 SGHKS, CDR2 YYEKEE (reference sequence). The CDR3: CASSRRTPQETQYF.

This sequence joins TRBV10-3 and TRBJ2-7. CDR3 length: 12 amino acids. Germline V gene lookup returns CDR1 ENHRY and CDR2 SYGVKD. The CDR3 sequence: CAISEAPYEQYF.

The genes are TRBV24-1 and TRBJ2-2. Germline lookup yields CDR1 KGHDR and CDR2 SFDVKD. CDR3 size: 14 residues. This CDR3 is CATSDGQNTGELFF.